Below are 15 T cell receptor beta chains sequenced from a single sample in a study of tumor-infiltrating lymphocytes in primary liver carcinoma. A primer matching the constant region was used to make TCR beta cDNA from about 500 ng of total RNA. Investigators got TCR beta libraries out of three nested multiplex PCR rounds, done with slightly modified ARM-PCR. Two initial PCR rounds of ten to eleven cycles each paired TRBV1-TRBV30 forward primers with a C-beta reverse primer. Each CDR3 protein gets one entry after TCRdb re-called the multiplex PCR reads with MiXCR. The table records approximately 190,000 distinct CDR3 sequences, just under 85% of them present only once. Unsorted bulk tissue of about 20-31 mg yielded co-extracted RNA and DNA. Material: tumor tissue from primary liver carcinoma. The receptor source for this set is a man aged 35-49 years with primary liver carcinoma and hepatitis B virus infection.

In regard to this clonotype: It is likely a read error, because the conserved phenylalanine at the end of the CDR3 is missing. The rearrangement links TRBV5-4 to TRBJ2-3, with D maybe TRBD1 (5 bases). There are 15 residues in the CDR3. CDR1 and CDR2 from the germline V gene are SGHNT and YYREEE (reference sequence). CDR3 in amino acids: CANSLSTGVQDTQYV. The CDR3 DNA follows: TGTGCCAACAGCTTGAGTACAGGTGTCCAAGATACGCAGTATGTT.

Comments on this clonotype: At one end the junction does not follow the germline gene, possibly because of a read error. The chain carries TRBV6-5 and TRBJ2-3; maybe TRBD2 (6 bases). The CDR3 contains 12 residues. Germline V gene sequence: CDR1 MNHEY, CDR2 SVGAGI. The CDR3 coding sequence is TGTGCCAACAGTAGGGTCGCGGGGCCGCAGTATTTT. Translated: CANSRVAGPQYF.

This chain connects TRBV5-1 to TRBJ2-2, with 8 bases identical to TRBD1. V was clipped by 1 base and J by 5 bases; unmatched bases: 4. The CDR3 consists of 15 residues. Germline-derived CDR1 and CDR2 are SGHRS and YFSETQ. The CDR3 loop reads CASSLRTGITGELFF. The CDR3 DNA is TGCGCCAGCAGCTTGAGGACAGGGATAACCGGGGAGCTGTTTTTT.

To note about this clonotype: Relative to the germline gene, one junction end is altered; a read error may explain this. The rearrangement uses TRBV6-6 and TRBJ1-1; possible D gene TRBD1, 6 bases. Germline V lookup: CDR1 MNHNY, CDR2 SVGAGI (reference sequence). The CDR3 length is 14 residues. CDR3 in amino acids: CTSQTTGMKTEDFF. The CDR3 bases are TGTACCAGCCAAACCACAGGGATGAAGACAGAAGATTTCTTT.

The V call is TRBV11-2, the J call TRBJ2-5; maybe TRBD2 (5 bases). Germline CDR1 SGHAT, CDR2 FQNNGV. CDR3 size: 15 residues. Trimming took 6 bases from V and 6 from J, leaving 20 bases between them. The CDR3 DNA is TGTGCCAGCAGTCATTGGACTGGTCCCGTGAAGACCCAGTACTTC. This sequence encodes CASSHWTGPVKTQYF.

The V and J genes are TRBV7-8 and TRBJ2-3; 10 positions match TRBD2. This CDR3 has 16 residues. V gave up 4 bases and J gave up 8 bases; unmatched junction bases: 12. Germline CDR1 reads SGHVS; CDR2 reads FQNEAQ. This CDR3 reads CASSSPRSSGRSTQYF. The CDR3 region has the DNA TGTGCCAGCAGCTCCCCCAGGAGTAGCGGGAGGAGTACGCAGTATTTT.

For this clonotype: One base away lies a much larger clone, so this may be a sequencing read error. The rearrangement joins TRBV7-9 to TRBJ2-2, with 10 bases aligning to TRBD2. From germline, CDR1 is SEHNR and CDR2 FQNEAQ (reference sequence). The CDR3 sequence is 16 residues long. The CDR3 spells CAISFDSGRGTGELFF. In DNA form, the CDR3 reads TGTGCCATCAGCTTCGACAGCGGGAGGGGGACCGGGGAGCTGTTTTTT.

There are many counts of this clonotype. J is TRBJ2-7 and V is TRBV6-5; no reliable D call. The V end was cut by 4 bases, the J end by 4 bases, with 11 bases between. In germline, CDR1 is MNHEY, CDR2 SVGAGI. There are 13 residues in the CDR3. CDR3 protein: CASSSLSSYEQYF. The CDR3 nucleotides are TGTGCCAGCAGTTCCCTAAGTTCTTACGAGCAGTACTTC.

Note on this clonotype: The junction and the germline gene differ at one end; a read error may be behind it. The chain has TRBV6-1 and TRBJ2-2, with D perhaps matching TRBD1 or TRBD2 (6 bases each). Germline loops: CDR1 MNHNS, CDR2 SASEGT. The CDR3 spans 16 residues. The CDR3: CTSSEVPTSLPGELFF. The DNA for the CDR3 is TGTACCAGCAGTGAAGTCCCCACTAGCTTACCAGGGGAACTGTTTTTT.

In DNA, the CDR3 is TGTGCCAGCATCCCTCGTCCGATTAGCGGGAGGACGGCCTACGAGCAGTACTTC. This translates into CASIPRPISGRTAYEQYF. The chain is built from TRBV7-9 and TRBJ2-7; 10 positions agree with TRBD2. The CDR3 loop spans 18 amino acids. Germline CDR1 is SEHNR and CDR2 is FQNEAQ (reference sequence). V was clipped by 7 bases and J by 2 bases; unmatched bases: 17.

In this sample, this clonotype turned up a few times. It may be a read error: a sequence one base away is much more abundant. The CDR3: CTSRRDRETQYF. The CDR3 DNA is TGTACCAGCAGACGGGACAGGGAGACCCAGTACTTC. This sequence joins TRBV6-5 and TRBJ2-5, with 8 nucleotides matching TRBD1. Germline CDR1 is MNHEY and CDR2 is SVGAGI. CDR3 length equals 12 residues.

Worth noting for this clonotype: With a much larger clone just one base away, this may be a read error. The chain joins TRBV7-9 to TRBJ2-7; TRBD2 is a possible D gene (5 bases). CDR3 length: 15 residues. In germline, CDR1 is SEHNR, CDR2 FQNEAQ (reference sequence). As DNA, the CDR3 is TGTGCCAGCAGCTTAGCGGGCGGGTCAACCTACAAGCAGTACTTC. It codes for CASSLAGGSTYKQYF.

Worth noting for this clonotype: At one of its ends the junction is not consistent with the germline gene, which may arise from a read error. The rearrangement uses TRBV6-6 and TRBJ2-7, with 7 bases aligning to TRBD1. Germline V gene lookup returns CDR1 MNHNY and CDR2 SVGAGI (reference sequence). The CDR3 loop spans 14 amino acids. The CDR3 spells CVSSLPGQRYEQYF. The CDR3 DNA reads TGTGTCAGCAGTTTACCGGGACAGAGGTACGAGCAGTACTTC.

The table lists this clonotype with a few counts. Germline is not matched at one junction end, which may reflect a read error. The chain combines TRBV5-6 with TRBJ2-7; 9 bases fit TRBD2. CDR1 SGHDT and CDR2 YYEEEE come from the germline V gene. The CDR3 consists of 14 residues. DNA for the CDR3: TGTGCCAGCAGCCTCCCGGGACTAGCATACGAGCACTACTTC. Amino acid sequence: CASSLPGLAYEHYF.

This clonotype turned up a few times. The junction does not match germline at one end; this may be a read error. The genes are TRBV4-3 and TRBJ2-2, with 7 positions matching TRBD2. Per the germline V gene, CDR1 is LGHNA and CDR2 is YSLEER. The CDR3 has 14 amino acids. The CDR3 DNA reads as TGCGCCAGTAGCCAAGTGGGGGGGACCGGGGAGCTGTTGTTT. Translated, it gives CASSQVGGTGELLF.